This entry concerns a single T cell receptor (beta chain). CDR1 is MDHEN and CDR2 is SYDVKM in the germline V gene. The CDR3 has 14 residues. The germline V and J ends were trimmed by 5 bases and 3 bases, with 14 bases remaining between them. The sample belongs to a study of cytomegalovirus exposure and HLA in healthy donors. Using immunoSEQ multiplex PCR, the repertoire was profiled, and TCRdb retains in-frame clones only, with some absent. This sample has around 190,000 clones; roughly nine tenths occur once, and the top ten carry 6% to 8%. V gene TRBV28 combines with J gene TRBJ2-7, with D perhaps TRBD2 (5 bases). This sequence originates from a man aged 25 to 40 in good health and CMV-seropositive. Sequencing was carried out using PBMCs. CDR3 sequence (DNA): TGTGCCAGCAGTCCCCAGGACTGGCTCTACGAGCAGTACTTC. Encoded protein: CASSPQDWLYEQYF.